The T cell receptor beta chain described here comes from a study of T cell responses to AZD1222 COVID-19 vaccine. Looking at the study overall: Second-dose schedules of about 4 or about 12 weeks were combined.

The study's findings and limits: Spike was spanned by vaccine-associated CD4 TCRs, with dominance at 160-218 and 743-854.

Comments on this clone: The target antigen is unknown.

Method: immunoSEQ multiplex PCR; TCRdb's copy keeps in-frame clones and lacks some. The sample has around 79,000 clones, nearly 90% seen once. This CDR3 spans 15 amino acids. Germline lookup yields CDR1 MGHDK and CDR2 SYGVNS. Germline trimming cut 5 bases from V and 5 bases from J; bases unmatched to any gene: 7. The sequence was obtained from an adult in good health. Sample: peripheral blood, taken on day 0 of AZD1222 vaccination. V is TRBV25-1 and J is TRBJ2-7; 12 bases map to TRBD1. The DNA of the CDR3 is TGTGCCAGCAGTCACTCGGGACAGGGGGCGGACGAGCAGTACTTC. Translation gives CASSHSGQGADEQYF.